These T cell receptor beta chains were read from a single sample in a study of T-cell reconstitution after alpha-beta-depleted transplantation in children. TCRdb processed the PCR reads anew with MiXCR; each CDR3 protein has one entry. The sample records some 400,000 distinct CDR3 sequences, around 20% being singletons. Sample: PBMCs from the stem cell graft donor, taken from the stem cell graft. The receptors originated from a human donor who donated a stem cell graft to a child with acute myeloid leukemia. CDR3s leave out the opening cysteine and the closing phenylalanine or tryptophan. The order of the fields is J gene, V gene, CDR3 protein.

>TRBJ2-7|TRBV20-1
SARTGTSGIYEQY
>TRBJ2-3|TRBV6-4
ASSDVSRDTQY
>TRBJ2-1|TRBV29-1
SVEDPAGPYNEQF
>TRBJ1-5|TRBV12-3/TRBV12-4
ASSLNRAEPQH
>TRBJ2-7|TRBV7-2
ASSLVGTSDISYEQY
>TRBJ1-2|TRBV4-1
ASSPGQEPYGYT
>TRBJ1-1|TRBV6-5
ASSYPGTGIHTEAF
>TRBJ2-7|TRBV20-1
SAALRTGVEQY
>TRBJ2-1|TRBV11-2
ASSLGVTSGYYNEQF
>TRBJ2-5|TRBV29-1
SVEKATGQETQY
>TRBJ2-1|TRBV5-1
ASSLDREKF
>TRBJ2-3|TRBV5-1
ASSLGGQTDTQY
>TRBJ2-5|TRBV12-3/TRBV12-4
ASSTGVRETQY
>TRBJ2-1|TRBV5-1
ASSSQDRTSGGEQF
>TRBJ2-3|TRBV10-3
AISESWERTSTDTQY
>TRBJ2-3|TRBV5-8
ASRLPSARLTSTQY
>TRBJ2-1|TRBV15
ATSRERIGDRRGDEQF
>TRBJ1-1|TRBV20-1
SARTPGYTEAF
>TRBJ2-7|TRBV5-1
ASSSRGHPYEQY
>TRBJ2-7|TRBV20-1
SARDVEDEQY
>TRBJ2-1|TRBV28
ASSLLDRDGNEQF
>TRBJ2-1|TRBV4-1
ASSQGTAGGPNEQF
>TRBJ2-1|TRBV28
ASRQTGYVEQF
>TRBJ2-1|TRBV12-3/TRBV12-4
ASSSEREYVYEQF
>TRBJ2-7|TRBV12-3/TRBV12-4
ASSLRSASYEQY
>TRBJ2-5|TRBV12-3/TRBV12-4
ASSLESSGGRETQY
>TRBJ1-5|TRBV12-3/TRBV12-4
ASGLDRKGQPQH
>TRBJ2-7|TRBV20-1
SASLLIGEQY
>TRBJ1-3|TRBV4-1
ASSLTSRAEDTIY
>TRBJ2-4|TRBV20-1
SGFVQALGVQY
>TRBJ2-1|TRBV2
ASARSHANNEQF
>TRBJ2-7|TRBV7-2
ASSLGPSYEQY
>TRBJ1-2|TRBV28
ASSLLNYGYT
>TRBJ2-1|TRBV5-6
ASSLALTVPEQF
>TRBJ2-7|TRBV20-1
SARAGLAGVGEQY
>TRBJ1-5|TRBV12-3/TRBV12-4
ASIQGGNQPQH
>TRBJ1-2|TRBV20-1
SAQTGEDYGYT
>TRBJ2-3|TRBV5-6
ASSLVGREGTDTQY
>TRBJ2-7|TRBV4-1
ASSQDPGTDTYEQY
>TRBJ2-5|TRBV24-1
ASGKRRPPQETQY
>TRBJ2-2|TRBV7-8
ASSWTTGELF